The T cell receptor beta chain under discussion was sequenced for a study of a mutant IDH1 vaccine in newly diagnosed glioma. On this clone itself: Its antigen is unknown.

Repertoires were generated with immunoSEQ multiplex PCR, while TCRdb's copy carries only in-frame clones and drops some. Of roughly 120,000 clones listed, over 75% were seen once; the top ten hold 5.5%. The germline V gene has CDR1 LGHNA and CDR2 YNFKEQ. V was pared by 4 bases and J by 1 base, with 3 bases of the junction left unmatched. The CDR3 contains 15 residues. Time point noted: week 11, during vaccination. All doses held 300 ug of mutant IDH1 20-mer peptide, with topical imiquimod. The sample in question was PBMCs, obtained from a glioma patient whose treatment included an IDH1 peptide vaccine. The sequence came from a man aged 35 to 55 with glioma. V is TRBV4-2 and J is TRBJ2-7; 11 positions agree with TRBD2. Here the CDR3 DNA reads TGTGCCAGCAGCCTAGCGGGGGGGACATCCTACGAGCAGTACTTC. It yields the protein CASSLAGGTSYEQYF.